A selection of T cell receptor beta chains follows, all from one sample in a study of blood T cells in healthy people across ages. TCRdb fed the 5' RACE reads into MiXCR, producing one record per CDR3 protein. Among about 540,000 distinct CDR3 sequences listed, less than 25% were seen once. This sample also belongs to another study, concerning T cells of mothers and their children.

The specimen sequenced was blood. These receptors all come from a boy aged 5 to 17 in good health. Each CDR3 is given with its conserved first and last residue. Each record gives: V gene, J gene, CDR3 protein.

TRBV7-2	TRBJ2-1	CASSLVARGDYNEQFF
TRBV7-9	.	CASSLTDRGVSYEQYF
TRBV12-3/TRBV12-4	TRBJ1-1	CASSFRTSNTEAFF
TRBV15	TRBJ2-3	CATSRDRDDTDTQYF
TRBV5-1	TRBJ1-2	CASSLGQGLEGYTF
TRBV7-2	.	CASSLAPVISGGAYEQYF
TRBV29-1	TRBJ2-7	CSVPGQGRVEQYF
TRBV5-1	TRBJ2-3	CASSLDGNTQYF
TRBV28	TRBJ1-4	CASSLNRAEKLFF
TRBV29-1	TRBJ2-7	CSAPRDRGYEQYF
TRBV14	TRBJ2-2	CAGSQAWTGELFF
TRBV15	TRBJ2-3	CATSRVGGSTDTQYF
TRBV5-1	TRBJ1-1	CASSLLQGWPEAFF
TRBV6-5	TRBJ1-1	CASSPLWDRGAEAFF
TRBV4-3	TRBJ2-5	CASSHTADQETQYF
TRBV29-1	TRBJ1-2	CSVPDRGFYGYTF
TRBV6-2/TRBV6-3	.	CASSLLEGGPDEQFF
TRBV7-8	TRBJ2-5	CASRSSEGPQETQYF
TRBV20-1	TRBJ1-2	CSARPRGANYGYTF
TRBV24-1	TRBJ2-7	CATSDSTGQAPYEQYF
TRBV4-2	TRBJ2-2	CASSQELSRDRVYDTGELFF
TRBV29-1	TRBJ2-3	CSVVTGRSTDTQYF
TRBV20-1	TRBJ1-2	CSARRPNYGYTF
TRBV27	TRBJ2-1	CASSLSGRNEQFF
TRBV4-2	TRBJ2-7	CASSPSSASYEQYF
TRBV20-1	TRBJ1-5	CSARDAGASNQPQHF